This TCR beta chain was identified during a study of ipilimumab plus nivolumab after autologous stem cell transplantation. In the study overall: DLBCL patients had primary refractory or relapsed disease. Study-wide findings and caveats: TCR repertoire, Treg phenotype and gut microbiota reportedly support more study of this approach.

Sequencing used immunoSEQ multiplex PCR; TCRdb keeps in-frame clones, though not all of them. The sample lists tens of thousands of clones; 70% to 85% were seen once. Checkpoint therapy with ipilimumab 1 mg/kg began 14 to 28 days after transplant. As concerns this clone: The target antigen is unknown.

The CDR3 spans 16 residues. The ends were cut back, 3 bases at V and 3 bases at J, with 13 bases in the middle. Germline CDR1 SGHDT, CDR2 YYEEEE. This chain uses TRBV5-6 with TRBJ2-6; weak D call: TRBD1 (5 bases). The origin of this receptor is a male donor with diffuse large B-cell lymphoma. Specimen: PBMCs, collected in a trial of ipilimumab plus nivolumab as post-transplant consolidation. The CDR3 nucleotides are TGTGCCAGCAGCTGGACCCCAGGGTTTGGGGCCAACGTCCTGACTTTC. This translates into CASSWTPGFGANVLTF. The full variable domain, in which reference TRBV5-6 and TRBJ2-6 provide the parts outside the CDR3, is DAGVTQSPTHLIKTRGQQVTLRCSPKSGHDTVSWYQQALGQGPQFIFQYYEEEERQRGNFPDRFSGHQFPNYSSELNVNALLLGDSALYLCASSWTPGFGANVLTFGAGSRLTVL.